This is a list of T cell receptor beta chains from one sample in a study of regulatory T cells in long-lasting Graves disease. TCRdb itself ran the multiplex PCR reads through MiXCR, one entry per CDR3 protein. The sample records over 650,000 distinct CDR3 sequences, around 30% being singletons. Sequenced here: peripheral blood mononuclear cells (PBMCs), sampled when the disease was refractory, from a patient treated with antithyroid drugs. Every receptor here comes from a female donor with Graves disease. Both conserved end residues are part of each CDR3. Fields, in order: D gene, J gene, clone size, V gene, CDR3 DNA, CDR3 protein. The D gene is left open where the match is weak. Size is omitted from some rows. Given values are once, few, many or a class for expanded clones.

d_call: .; j_call: TRBJ1-5; clone_size: .; v_call: TRBV25-1; cdr3_nt: TGTGCCAGCAGTGAATCGGACAGTAGCAATCAGCCCCAGCATTTT; cdr3_aa: CASSESDSSNQPQHF
d_call: .; j_call: TRBJ2-7; clone_size: few; v_call: TRBV19; cdr3_nt: TGTGCCAGTAGTATCCTCCAGGGCTACGAGCAGTACTTC; cdr3_aa: CASSILQGYEQYF
d_call: .; j_call: TRBJ2-7; clone_size: .; v_call: TRBV20-1; cdr3_nt: TGCAGTGCTAGCCCCAGGCAGAGTTATTTCTACGAGCAGTACTTC; cdr3_aa: CSASPRQSYFYEQYF
d_call: .; j_call: TRBJ1-1; clone_size: few; v_call: TRBV15; cdr3_nt: TGTGCCACCAGCAGACCGGGTAACGAAGCTTTCTTT; cdr3_aa: CATSRPGNEAFF
d_call: TRBD1; j_call: TRBJ1-1; clone_size: few; v_call: TRBV6-1; cdr3_nt: TGTGCCAGCAGCCGAGACAGGGTCGGGCTTTACACTGAAGCTTTCTTT; cdr3_aa: CASSRDRVGLYTEAFF
d_call: TRBD1; j_call: TRBJ1-6; clone_size: .; v_call: TRBV5-6; cdr3_nt: TGTGCCAGCAGCTATGACAGGGGGAAGTATTCACCCCTCCACTTT; cdr3_aa: CASSYDRGKYSPLHF
d_call: .; j_call: TRBJ2-5; clone_size: many; v_call: TRBV7-8; cdr3_nt: TGTGCCAGCAGAGTCAGGGGAGGGGAAAAAGAGACCCAGTACTTC; cdr3_aa: CASRVRGGEKETQYF
d_call: .; j_call: TRBJ1-3; clone_size: many; v_call: TRBV28; cdr3_nt: TGTGCCAGCAGTCCCTCGGGGGGTACTGGAAACACCATATATTTT; cdr3_aa: CASSPSGGTGNTIYF
d_call: .; j_call: TRBJ1-5; clone_size: .; v_call: TRBV18; cdr3_nt: TGTGCCAGCTCACCACGCACAAGCAGGGACAATCAGCCCCAGCATTTT; cdr3_aa: CASSPRTSRDNQPQHF
d_call: TRBD2; j_call: TRBJ2-1; clone_size: .; v_call: TRBV19; cdr3_nt: TGTGCCAGTAGAAAGGGACTAGCGGGAGGGTTTGAGCAGTTCTTC; cdr3_aa: CASRKGLAGGFEQFF
d_call: .; j_call: TRBJ1-2; clone_size: .; v_call: TRBV9; cdr3_nt: TGTGCCAGCAGCGTCCGGGACACCCCTCTAAGGGGCTACACCTTC; cdr3_aa: CASSVRDTPLRGYTF
d_call: .; j_call: TRBJ1-3; clone_size: .; v_call: TRBV12-3/TRBV12-4; cdr3_nt: TGTGCCAGCAGTTCTCAGGGGTTTGCCATATATTTT; cdr3_aa: CASSSQGFAIYF
d_call: .; j_call: TRBJ2-5; clone_size: .; v_call: TRBV6-2/TRBV6-3; cdr3_nt: TGTGCCAGCAGTTACTCGACGGCCCAAGAGACCCAGTACTTC; cdr3_aa: CASSYSTAQETQYF
d_call: .; j_call: TRBJ1-2; clone_size: .; v_call: TRBV20-1; cdr3_nt: TGCAGTGCTAGCATCGGACAAAACTATGGCTACACCTTC; cdr3_aa: CSASIGQNYGYTF
d_call: .; j_call: TRBJ2-7; clone_size: few; v_call: TRBV20-1; cdr3_nt: TGCAGTGCCAGATACCTCGGACAGTCCCGCTACGAGCAGTACTTC; cdr3_aa: CSARYLGQSRYEQYF
d_call: TRBD1; j_call: TRBJ2-2; clone_size: .; v_call: TRBV9; cdr3_nt: TGTGCCAGCAGCGTAGCGGCAGGGGGCGGCGGGGAGCTGTTTTTT; cdr3_aa: CASSVAAGGGGELFF
d_call: .; j_call: TRBJ1-1; clone_size: few; v_call: TRBV2; cdr3_nt: TGTGCCAGCAGAAGGAGGAAAGAGGGCCAGACTGAAGCTTTCTTT; cdr3_aa: CASRRRKEGQTEAFF
d_call: .; j_call: TRBJ2-4; clone_size: .; v_call: TRBV18; cdr3_nt: TGTGCCAGCTCTTCGGAAGGAGGGTCGAACATTCAGTACTTC; cdr3_aa: CASSSEGGSNIQYF
d_call: TRBD1; j_call: TRBJ1-5; clone_size: .; v_call: TRBV5-6; cdr3_nt: TGTGCCAGCAGCTTATCGGGACAGGGTTATTATAGCAATCAGCCCCAGCATTTT; cdr3_aa: CASSLSGQGYYSNQPQHF
d_call: .; j_call: TRBJ2-2; clone_size: .; v_call: TRBV30; cdr3_nt: TGTGCCTGGAGTCCCCGAGGGAGGATAACCGGGGAGCTGTTTTTT; cdr3_aa: CAWSPRGRITGELFF
d_call: .; j_call: TRBJ1-5; clone_size: .; v_call: TRBV7-9; cdr3_nt: TGTGCCAACAGCTTAGATGACCCGCCCCAGCATTTT; cdr3_aa: CANSLDDPPQHF
d_call: .; j_call: TRBJ2-7; clone_size: many; v_call: TRBV7-3; cdr3_nt: TGTGCCAGCAGCCGCGGACCTACCTACGAGCAGTACTTC; cdr3_aa: CASSRGPTYEQYF
d_call: TRBD2; j_call: TRBJ2-1; clone_size: .; v_call: TRBV12-3/TRBV12-4; cdr3_nt: TGTGCCAGCAGTTTCAGCGGGAGGGGTCACAATGAGCAGTTCTTC; cdr3_aa: CASSFSGRGHNEQFF
d_call: TRBD2; j_call: TRBJ2-3; clone_size: .; v_call: TRBV2; cdr3_nt: TGTGCCAGCAGTCAACCGGGACTAGCGGGTCCTAGCACAGATACGCAGTATTTT; cdr3_aa: CASSQPGLAGPSTDTQYF
d_call: .; j_call: TRBJ1-5; clone_size: .; v_call: TRBV12-3/TRBV12-4; cdr3_nt: TGTGCCAGCAGTTTCGAAGAAAATCAGCCCCAGCATTTT; cdr3_aa: CASSFEENQPQHF
d_call: TRBD1; j_call: TRBJ2-7; clone_size: .; v_call: TRBV5-4; cdr3_nt: TGTGCCAGCAGCTTTAAAACCGGGACAGGGGGCTTGGAGCAGTACTTC; cdr3_aa: CASSFKTGTGGLEQYF
d_call: TRBD2; j_call: TRBJ2-3; clone_size: .; v_call: TRBV27; cdr3_nt: TGTGCCAGCAGTTCCGGGACTAGCAGCACAGATACGCAGTATTTT; cdr3_aa: CASSSGTSSTDTQYF
d_call: .; j_call: TRBJ1-1; clone_size: many; v_call: TRBV20-1; cdr3_nt: TGCAGTGTAGCCAGGGGTTTGGGCACTGAAGCTTTCTTT; cdr3_aa: CSVARGLGTEAFF
d_call: TRBD2; j_call: TRBJ2-3; clone_size: few; v_call: TRBV20-1; cdr3_nt: TGCAGTGCGTCGACTAGCGGCAAAAGTACTAGCACAGATACGCAGTATTTT; cdr3_aa: CSASTSGKSTSTDTQYF
d_call: .; j_call: TRBJ2-1; clone_size: .; v_call: TRBV3-1; cdr3_nt: TGTGCCAGCAGCCATCAAGGGCTAGCCGGGAATGAGCAGTTCTTC; cdr3_aa: CASSHQGLAGNEQFF
d_call: .; j_call: TRBJ1-1; clone_size: few; v_call: TRBV20-1; cdr3_nt: TGCAGTGCTAGGCAGGGCGCGGACACTGAAGCTTTCTTT; cdr3_aa: CSARQGADTEAFF
d_call: .; j_call: TRBJ1-1; clone_size: many; v_call: TRBV2; cdr3_nt: TGTGCCAGCAGTGAAATTGGCAGGGGCACTGAAGCTTTCTTT; cdr3_aa: CASSEIGRGTEAFF
d_call: .; j_call: TRBJ1-1; clone_size: .; v_call: TRBV18; cdr3_nt: TGTGCCAGCTCACCACCGATGAAGGGTCAGGAAGCTTTCTTT; cdr3_aa: CASSPPMKGQEAFF
d_call: TRBD1; j_call: TRBJ1-2; clone_size: few; v_call: TRBV5-1; cdr3_nt: TGCGCCAGCAGCCAAGGGACCGGGACAGGGCGAGGCTACACCTTC; cdr3_aa: CASSQGTGTGRGYTF
d_call: .; j_call: TRBJ1-4; clone_size: .; v_call: TRBV7-9; cdr3_nt: TGTGCCAGCAGCCTCGGCCACCCAATACAGGGAGATGAAAAACTGTTTTTT; cdr3_aa: CASSLGHPIQGDEKLFF
d_call: TRBD1; j_call: TRBJ1-5; clone_size: .; v_call: TRBV7-3; cdr3_nt: TGTGCCAGCAGCTCCACAGGGGCTCAGCCCCAGCATTTT; cdr3_aa: CASSSTGAQPQHF
d_call: TRBD1; j_call: TRBJ1-1; clone_size: few; v_call: TRBV5-1; cdr3_nt: TGCGCCAGCAGCAAGGGACAGGGCTACAACACTGAAGCTTTCTTT; cdr3_aa: CASSKGQGYNTEAFF
d_call: TRBD2; j_call: TRBJ2-2; clone_size: .; v_call: TRBV25-1; cdr3_nt: TGTGCCAGCTCTCGGACTAGCGGGCGTGCGAACACCGGGGAGCTGTTTTTT; cdr3_aa: CASSRTSGRANTGELFF